A single sample is the source of the 2 T cell receptor beta chains below, sequenced in a study of molecular identifiers for immune sequencing clone quantification. TCRdb re-analysed the PCR reads in MiXCR, keeping a single row per CDR3 protein. This sample has a few hundred thousand distinct CDR3 sequences, with over 20% found just once. Sequencing input: naive CD8+ T cells from blood, with Jurkat cell RNA spiked in. Subset denoted: FACS-sorted CD8+CD4-CCR7+CD45RA+ naive T cells. These receptors were collected from a human donor in good health. Some libraries in this study had Jurkat cell RNA spiked in.

This clonotype was seen more than once but under ten times. J is TRBJ2-7 and V is TRBV5-8; D possibly corresponds to TRBD1 (6 bases). This CDR3 has 14 amino acids. V was shortened by 4 bases and J by 4 bases, with 15 bases between the two germline ends. Germline CDR1 SGHTS, CDR2 YDEGEE. CDR3 coding DNA: TGTGCCAGCAGCCCCCGACAGGCCAGTTACGAGCAGTACTTC. Translation gives CASSPRQASYEQYF.

The CDR3 reads CASSSSGMNGELFF. The CDR3 bases are TGTGCCAGCAGTTCAAGCGGGATGAACGGGGAGCTGTTTTTT. The chain uses TRBV7-3 and TRBJ2-2; TRBD2 aligns across 7 bases. This CDR3 is 14 amino acids long. Germline V CDR1 and CDR2: SGHTA, FQGTGA. V shed 6 bases, J shed 7 bases, and the junction held 8 bases outside the gene matches.